This T cell receptor (beta chain) was recorded in a study of cytotoxic CD8 clonotypes in ibrutinib-treated CLL. Overall study: Of a cohort that held 11 to 12 relapsed/refractory and 15 treatment-naive patients, under 18 were IGHV unmutated. Response samples were taken after a median roughly 12 months of treatment, range 6 to 36. Study-wide points: Relative to age-matched healthy donors, clonality at baseline was higher, and it tracked circulating CD8+ T-cell counts. Sampling times, which were not matched between the groups, differed between sustained-remission patients and progressing patients.

Clones were sequenced by immunoSEQ multiplex PCR, and TCRdb holds only the in-frame ones, with some missing. This table has 200,000 to 250,000 clones, nearly 80% appearing once. Turning to this clone: Its antigen is not known.

Germline V lookup: CDR1 SGHNT, CDR2 YYREEE (reference sequence). The V end lost 4 bases, the J end lost 7 bases, and 12 bases lay between the germline ends. The CDR3 consists of 12 residues. The chain carries TRBV5-4 and TRBJ2-7; D ambiguous. The sample here was PBMCs, taken after 12 months of ibrutinib treatment. The clonotype comes from a human donor with chronic lymphocytic leukemia. Here the CDR3 reads CASSQDGVEQYF. The CDR3 DNA reads as TGTGCCAGCAGCCAGGATGGGGTGGAGCAGTACTTC. Using reference TRBV5-4 and TRBJ2-7 for the parts outside the CDR3, the full variable domain is ETGVTQSPTHLIKTRGQQVTLRCSSQSGHNTVSWYQQALGQGPQFIFQYYREEENGRGNFPPRFSGLQFPNYSSELNVNALELDDSALYLCASSQDGVEQYFGPGTRLTVT.